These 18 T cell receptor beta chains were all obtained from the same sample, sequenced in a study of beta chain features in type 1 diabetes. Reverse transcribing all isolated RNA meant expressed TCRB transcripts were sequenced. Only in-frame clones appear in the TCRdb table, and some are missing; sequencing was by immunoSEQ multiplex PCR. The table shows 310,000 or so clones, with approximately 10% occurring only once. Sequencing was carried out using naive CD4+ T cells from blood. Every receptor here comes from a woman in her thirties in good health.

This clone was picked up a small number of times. The CDR3 DNA follows: TGTGCCAGCTCAAACCGGGAGCTGGCAGATACGCAGTATTTT. Amino acids: CASSNRELADTQYF. V and J are TRBV18 and TRBJ2-3; weak D call: TRBD2 (6 bases). From germline, CDR1 is KGHSH and CDR2 LQKENI. This CDR3 comprises 14 residues. Deletions cut 5 bases from V and 4 bases from J, with 13 bases between.

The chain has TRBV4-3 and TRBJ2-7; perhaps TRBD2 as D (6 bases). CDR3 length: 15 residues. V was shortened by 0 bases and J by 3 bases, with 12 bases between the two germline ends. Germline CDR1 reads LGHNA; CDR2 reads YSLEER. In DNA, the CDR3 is TGCGCCAGCAGCCAAGAAGGAGGGTTGGGCTACGAGCAGTACTTC. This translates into CASSQEGGLGYEQYF.

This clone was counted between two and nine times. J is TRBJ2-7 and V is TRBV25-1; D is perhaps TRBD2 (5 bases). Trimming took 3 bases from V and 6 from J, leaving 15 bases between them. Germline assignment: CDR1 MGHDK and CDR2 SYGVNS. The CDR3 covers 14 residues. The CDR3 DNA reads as TGTGCCAGCAGTGAGCTAACCAGCCGGGGCGAGCAGTACTTC. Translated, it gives CASSELTSRGEQYF.

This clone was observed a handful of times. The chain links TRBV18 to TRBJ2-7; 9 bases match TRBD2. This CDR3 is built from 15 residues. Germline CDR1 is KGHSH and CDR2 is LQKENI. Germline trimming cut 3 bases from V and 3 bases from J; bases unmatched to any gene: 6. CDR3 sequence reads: CASSPSGRFLYEQYF. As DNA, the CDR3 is TGTGCCAGCTCACCGAGCGGGAGGTTCCTCTACGAGCAGTACTTC.

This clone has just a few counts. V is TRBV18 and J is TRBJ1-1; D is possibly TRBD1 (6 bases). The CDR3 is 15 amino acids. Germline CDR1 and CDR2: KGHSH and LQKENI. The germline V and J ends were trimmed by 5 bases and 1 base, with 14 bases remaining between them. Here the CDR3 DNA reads TGTGCCAGCTCATTCTTGGACAGCCCGAACACTGAAGCTTTCTTT. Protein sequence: CASSFLDSPNTEAFF.

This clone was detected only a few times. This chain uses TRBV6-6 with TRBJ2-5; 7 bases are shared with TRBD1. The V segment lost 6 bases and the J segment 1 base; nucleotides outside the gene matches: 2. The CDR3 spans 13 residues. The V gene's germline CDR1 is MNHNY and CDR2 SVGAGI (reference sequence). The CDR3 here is CASRRTGQETQYF. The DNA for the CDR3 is TGTGCCAGCAGGCGGACAGGCCAAGAGACCCAGTACTTC.

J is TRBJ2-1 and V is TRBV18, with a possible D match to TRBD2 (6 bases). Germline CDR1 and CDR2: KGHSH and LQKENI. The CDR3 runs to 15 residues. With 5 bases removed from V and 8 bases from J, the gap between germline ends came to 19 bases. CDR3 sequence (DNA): TGTGCCAGCTCAAGTCGGAACAGGAGGGGCGATGAGCAGTTCTTC. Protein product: CASSSRNRRGDEQFF. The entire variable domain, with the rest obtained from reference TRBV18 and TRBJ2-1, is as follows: NAGVMQNPRHLVRRRGQEARLRCSPMKGHSHVYWYRQLPEEGLKFMVYLQKENIIDESGMPKERFSAEFPKEGPSILRIQQVVRGDSAAYFCASSSRNRRGDEQFFGPGTRLTVL.

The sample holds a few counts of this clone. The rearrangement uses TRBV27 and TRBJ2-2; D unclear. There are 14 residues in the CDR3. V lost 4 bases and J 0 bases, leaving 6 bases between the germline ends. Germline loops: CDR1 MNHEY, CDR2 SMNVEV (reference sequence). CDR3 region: CASSSFTNTGELFF. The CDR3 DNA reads TGTGCCAGCAGTTCTTTTACGAACACCGGGGAGCTGTTTTTT.

Here the CDR3 DNA reads TGTGCCAGCAGTGAATCAAAGGGGTTCTACGAGCAGTACTTC. This codes for CASSESKGFYEQYF. The chain uses TRBV25-1 and TRBJ2-7, with D possibly TRBD1 on 5 matching bases. Germline V gives CDR1 MGHDK, CDR2 SYGVNS. This CDR3 contains 14 residues. V was cut by 1 base and J by 3 bases, with 10 bases left in between.

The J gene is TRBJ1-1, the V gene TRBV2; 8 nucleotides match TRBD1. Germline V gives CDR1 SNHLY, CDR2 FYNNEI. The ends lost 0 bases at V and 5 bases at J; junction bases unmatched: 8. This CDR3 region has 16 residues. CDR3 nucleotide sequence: TGTGCCAGCAGTGAAGCCCTGGACAGGGCAAAGACTGAAGCTTTCTTT. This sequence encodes CASSEALDRAKTEAFF.

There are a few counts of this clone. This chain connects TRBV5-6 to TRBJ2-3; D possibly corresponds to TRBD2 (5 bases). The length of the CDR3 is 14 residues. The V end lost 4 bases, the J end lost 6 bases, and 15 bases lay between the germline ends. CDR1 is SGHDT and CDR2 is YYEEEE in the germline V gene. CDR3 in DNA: TGTGCCAGCAGCCCTCGGGGATCCCGGGATACGCAGTATTTT. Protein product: CASSPRGSRDTQYF.

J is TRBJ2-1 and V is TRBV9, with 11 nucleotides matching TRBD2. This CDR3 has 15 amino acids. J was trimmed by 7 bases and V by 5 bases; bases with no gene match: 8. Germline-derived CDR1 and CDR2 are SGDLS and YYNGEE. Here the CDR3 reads CASSLLAGGGNEQFF. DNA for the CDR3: TGTGCCAGCAGTCTCCTAGCGGGAGGAGGTAATGAGCAGTTCTTC.

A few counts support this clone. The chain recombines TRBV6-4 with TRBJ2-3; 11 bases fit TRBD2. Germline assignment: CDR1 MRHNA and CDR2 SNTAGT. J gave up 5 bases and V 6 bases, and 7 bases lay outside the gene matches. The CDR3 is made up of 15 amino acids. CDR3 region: CASSIAGGPGDTQYF. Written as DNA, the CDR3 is TGTGCCAGCAGCATAGCGGGAGGGCCCGGAGATACGCAGTATTTT.

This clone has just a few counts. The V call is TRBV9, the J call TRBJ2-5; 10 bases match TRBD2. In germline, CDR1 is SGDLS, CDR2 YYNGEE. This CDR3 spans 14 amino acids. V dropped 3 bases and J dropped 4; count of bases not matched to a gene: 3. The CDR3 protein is CASSAGTSVETQYF. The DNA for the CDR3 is TGTGCCAGCAGCGCAGGGACTAGCGTAGAGACCCAGTACTTC.

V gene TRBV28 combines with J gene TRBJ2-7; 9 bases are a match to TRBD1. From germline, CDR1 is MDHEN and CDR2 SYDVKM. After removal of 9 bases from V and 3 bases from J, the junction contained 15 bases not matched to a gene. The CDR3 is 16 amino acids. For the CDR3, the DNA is TGTGCCAGTACTGCCAGCACCCCGGGACAGGGCTACGAGCAGTACTTC. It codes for CASTASTPGQGYEQYF.

The CDR3 loop is CASSVEQGANQETQYF. CDR3 sequence (DNA): TGTGCCAGCAGCGTAGAGCAGGGGGCGAACCAAGAGACCCAGTACTTC. The chain has TRBV9 and TRBJ2-5; TRBD1 matches 8 bases. CDR3 length equals 16 residues. V lost 0 bases, J lost 0 bases, and 4 bases stayed unmatched. CDR1 SGDLS and CDR2 YYNGEE come from the germline V gene. Looking up the rest from reference TRBV9 and TRBJ2-5 gives the full variable domain: DSGVTQTPKHLITATGQRVTLRCSPRSGDLSVYWYQQSLDQGLQFLIQYYNGEERAKGNILERFSAQQFPDLHSELNLSSLELGDSALYFCASSVEQGANQETQYFGPGTRLLVL.

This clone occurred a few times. The CDR3 coding sequence is TGTGCCAGCAGTGAAGGGGGTAGCGGGAGAGGGGAGACCCAGTACTTC. The encoded protein is CASSEGGSGRGETQYF. The V gene is TRBV6-1, the J gene TRBJ2-5, with 9 positions matching TRBD2. The CDR3 contains 16 residues. V dropped 1 base and J dropped 5; count of bases not matched to a gene: 8. Germline CDR1 reads MNHNS; CDR2 reads SASEGT.

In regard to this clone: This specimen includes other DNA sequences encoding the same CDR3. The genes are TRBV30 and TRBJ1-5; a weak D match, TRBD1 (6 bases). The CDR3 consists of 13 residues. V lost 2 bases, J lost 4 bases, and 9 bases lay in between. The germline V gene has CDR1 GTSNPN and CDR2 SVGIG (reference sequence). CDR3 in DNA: TGTGCCTGGAGTCTGAGGGGGAATCAGCCCCAGCATTTT. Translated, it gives CAWSLRGNQPQHF. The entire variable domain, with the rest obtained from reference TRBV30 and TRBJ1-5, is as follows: SQTIHQWPATLVQPVGSPLSLECTVEGTSNPNLYWYRQAAGRGLQLLFYSVGIGQISSEVPQNLSASRPQDRQFILSSKKLLLSDSGFYLCAWSLRGNQPQHFGDGTRLSIL.